The 16 T cell receptor beta chains in this list originate from one sample, sequenced in a study of blood T cells in healthy people across ages. A J-beta primer mix and a sample-barcoded 5' primer were used in a second PCR of roughly 6 to 11 cycles. TCRdb fed the 5' RACE reads into MiXCR, producing one record per CDR3 protein. Among about 1,000,000 distinct CDR3 sequences listed, under 45% were seen once. The specimen sequenced was blood. These receptors were obtained from a woman in her sixties or seventies in good health.

This clonotype was detected a few times. In nucleotides, the CDR3 is TGCAGTGCTAGAGATCCGTTTGGGGATGGGGGGGAGACCCAGTACTTC. It is translated as CSARDPFGDGGETQYF. V is TRBV20-1 and J is TRBJ2-5, with a weak D call TRBD2 (6 bases). V was shortened by 0 bases and J by 5 bases, with 19 bases between the two germline ends. Germline V gene lookup returns CDR1 DFQATT and CDR2 SNEGSKA (reference sequence). The CDR3 is made up of 16 amino acids.

V usage is TRBV3-1 and J usage is TRBJ2-7; D is possibly TRBD1 (6 bases). With the DNA end fitting TRBJ2-5 better, the J assignment may be wrong. The germline CDR1 and CDR2 sequences are LGHDT and YNNKEL (reference sequence). The CDR3 runs 13 residues. This chain's CDR3 is CASSAPGVETQYF. The CDR3 nucleotides read TGTGCCAGCAGCGCCCCAGGGGTTGAGACCCAGTACTTC.

A single count supports this clonotype. The chain recombines TRBV11-2 with TRBJ2-7; 9 bases map to TRBD1. The CDR3 contains 14 residues. V lost 2 bases to trimming and J lost 6 bases; unmatched junction nucleotides: 5. Per germline, CDR1 SGHAT and CDR2 FQNNGV. The CDR3 sequence is CASSLTQGAREQYF. The CDR3 DNA reads TGTGCCAGCAGCTTAACACAGGGGGCACGCGAGCAGTACTTC.

The rearrangement links TRBV6-6 to TRBJ2-7, with D possibly TRBD1 on 6 matching bases. The V and J ends lost 6 bases and 1 base respectively, with 13 bases between them. Germline V gene lookup returns CDR1 MNHNY and CDR2 SVGAGI (reference sequence). The CDR3 contains 14 residues. In DNA form, the CDR3 reads TGTGCCAGCAGAAAACAGGGTATATCCTACGAGCAGTACTTC. Protein: CASRKQGISYEQYF.

This chain joins TRBV2 and TRBJ2-6, with 7 nucleotides matching TRBD1. The germline gives CDR1 SNHLY, CDR2 FYNNEI. The CDR3 consists of 15 residues. Trimming at V came to 7 bases and at J to 1 base, leaving 4 bases not matched to a gene. CDR3 sequence (DNA): TGTGCCAGCAACATGGACAGGTCTGGGGCCAACGTCCTGACTTTC. Translated, it gives CASNMDRSGANVLTF.

The V gene is TRBV6-2 or TRBV6-3, the J gene TRBJ2-3, with 11 bases identical to TRBD2. The J segment lost 5 bases and the V segment lost 2 bases, leaving 3 bases of the junction unmatched. The CDR3 runs 15 residues. Germline-derived CDR1 and CDR2 are MNHEY and SVGEGT. The CDR3 DNA reads TGTGCCAGCAGTTACACAACTAGCGGGAGAGATACGCAGTATTTT. Protein: CASSYTTSGRDTQYF.

J is TRBJ2-1 and V is TRBV18; TRBD2 aligns across 11 bases. Germline CDR1 is KGHSH and CDR2 is LQKENI. The CDR3 spans 16 residues. The CDR3 DNA is TGTGCGGCTCACGCAGGGGGGACTAGCGGCTACAATGAGCAGTTCTTC. Translation: CAAHAGGTSGYNEQFF.

The genes are TRBV2 and TRBJ1-1; D remains unclear. V was shortened by 10 bases and J by 1 base, with 16 bases between the two germline ends. The germline V gene has CDR1 SNHLY and CDR2 FYNNEI. The CDR3 totals 14 residues. CDR3 nucleotide sequence: TGTGCCACCTCGCCGGGTCAGCCGAACACTGAAGCTTTCTTT. It yields the protein CATSPGQPNTEAFF.

The V call is TRBV5-6, the J call TRBJ2-7; TRBD1 matches at 12 bases. The V gene's germline CDR1 is SGHDT and CDR2 YYEEEE. J lost 7 bases, V lost 4 bases, and 9 bases had no gene match. The CDR3 sequence is 15 residues long. This CDR3 is CASSQGGTGGVEQYF. The CDR3 DNA sequence: TGTGCCAGCAGCCAGGGGGGGACAGGGGGCGTGGAGCAGTACTTC.

This clonotype was picked up a small number of times. This chain uses TRBV27 with TRBJ1-2; no clear D. The germline CDR1 and CDR2 sequences are MNHEY and SMNVEV (reference sequence). The CDR3 length is 14 residues. The V gene lost 6 bases and the J gene lost 2 bases, with 13 bases spanning the gap. DNA of the CDR3: TGTGCCAGCAGACGCCGAGTAAGCAACTATGGCTACACCTTC. The encoded protein is CASRRRVSNYGYTF.

This clonotype occurred a few times. The chain couples TRBV10-3 to TRBJ1-2; 10 bases fit TRBD1. Germline lookup yields CDR1 ENHRY and CDR2 SYGVKD. This CDR3 spans 14 amino acids. V trimming: 7 bases; J trimming: 7 bases; junction bases outside the gene matches: 9. This CDR3 reads CAIKKTGGVFGYTF. In DNA form, the CDR3 reads TGTGCCATCAAAAAGACAGGGGGCGTTTTTGGCTACACCTTC.

The chain has TRBV2 and TRBJ2-7; perhaps TRBD2 as D (6 bases). The CDR3 runs to 14 residues. CDR1 is SNHLY and CDR2 is FYNNEI in the germline V gene. Trimming cost V 4 bases and J 2 bases, with 12 bases left between them. As DNA, the CDR3 is TGTGCCAGCAGTGTTCGCGGGATGACCTACGAGCAGTACTTC. Translated, it gives CASSVRGMTYEQYF.

This clonotype was counted a single time. V and J are TRBV4-2 and TRBJ2-1; D uncertain. The J call is doubtful: the DNA matches TRBJ2-7 better. Germline CDR1 is LGHNA and CDR2 is YNFKEQ. This CDR3 has 13 amino acids. Here the CDR3 reads CASSPPSHNEQYF. The CDR3 DNA sequence: TGTGCCAGCAGCCCACCCAGCCACAATGAGCAGTACTTC.

The rearrangement links TRBV14 to TRBJ2-1; no clear D. V was cut by 0 bases and J by 6 bases, with 9 bases left in between. Germline assignment: CDR1 SGHDN and CDR2 FVKESK. The length of the CDR3 is 14 residues. This chain's CDR3 is CASSQEWQVNEQFF. The CDR3 region has the DNA TGTGCCAGCAGCCAAGAATGGCAGGTCAATGAGCAGTTCTTC. Full variable domain (rest looked up from reference TRBV14 and TRBJ2-1): EAGVTQFPSHSVIEKGQTVTLRCDPISGHDNLYWYRRVMGKEIKFLLHFVKESKQDESGMPNNRFLAERTGGTYSTLKVQPAELEDSGVYFCASSQEWQVNEQFFGPGTRLTVL.

The rearrangement links TRBV30 to TRBJ2-5; D perhaps matches TRBD2 (5 bases). Trimming left V 2 bases short and J 3 bases short, with 10 bases between. From germline, CDR1 is GTSNPN and CDR2 SVGIG (reference sequence). The CDR3 extends over 13 amino acids. In DNA, the CDR3 is TGTGCCTGGAGTACAACGGGAAAAGAGACCCAGTACTTC. This sequence encodes CAWSTTGKETQYF. Looking up the rest from reference TRBV30 and TRBJ2-5 gives the full variable domain: SQTIHQWPATLVQPVGSPLSLECTVEGTSNPNLYWYRQAAGRGLQLLFYSVGIGQISSEVPQNLSASRPQDRQFILSSKKLLLSDSGFYLCAWSTTGKETQYFGPGTRLLVL.

This clonotype was detected many times. V gene TRBV15 combines with J gene TRBJ2-5; 7 bases agree with TRBD1. Per the germline V gene, CDR1 is LNHNV and CDR2 is YYDKDF (reference sequence). The CDR3 consists of 15 residues. Germline trimming cut 4 bases from V and 2 bases from J; bases unmatched to any gene: 7. CDR3 residues: CATSTNNRGQETQYF. CDR3 in DNA: TGTGCCACCAGCACAAATAACAGGGGTCAAGAGACCCAGTACTTC.